These 20 T cell receptor beta chains were all obtained from the same sample, sequenced in a study of neurological immune-mediated disorders. TCRdb used MiXCR to reprocess the 5' RACE reads, holding one entry per CDR3 protein. The data contain about 24,000 distinct CDR3 sequences, 10% to 15% of them singletons. Input material: PBMCs. The receptors come from a woman in her 40s with HTLV-1-associated myelopathy (HAM/TSP).

This clonotype was seen ten or more times. CDR3 bases: TGTGCCAGCAGTTTGGGGGAGGTGAACAATCAGCCCCAGCATTTT. This translates into CASSLGEVNNQPQHF. The genes are TRBV12-3 or TRBV12-4 and TRBJ1-5, with a tentative D call TRBD1 (5 bases). The CDR3 is made up of 15 amino acids. Deletions cut 3 bases from V and 3 bases from J, with 12 bases between.

This clonotype appeared many times. The chain combines TRBV10-2 with TRBJ2-7; TRBD1 matches 10 bases. This CDR3 spans 14 amino acids. The V gene end was trimmed by 6 bases and the J gene end by 6 bases; junction bases not matched to a gene: 8. Per the germline V gene, CDR1 is WSHSY and CDR2 is SAAADI. CDR3 in DNA: TGCGCCAGCAGAGAGGGGACAGGGGTTTTCGAGCAGTACTTC. Translation gives CASREGTGVFEQYF.

This clonotype was recorded at least ten times. The V and J genes are TRBV3-1 and TRBJ2-7; D may be TRBD1 (6 bases). V was pared by 0 bases and J by 0 bases, with 15 bases between. The CDR3 consists of 17 residues. Germline V gene data show CDR1 as LGHDT and CDR2 as YNNKEL (reference sequence). For the CDR3, the DNA is TGTGCCAGCAGCCAAGATGGCGCCGGGACACTCTCCTACGAGCAGTACTTC. Protein product: CASSQDGAGTLSYEQYF.

This clonotype was detected many times. The genes are TRBV9 and TRBJ2-1; TRBD2 might be the D (5 bases). With 4 bases removed from V and 4 bases from J, the gap between germline ends came to 18 bases. CDR3 length: 16 amino acids. Germline V gene data show CDR1 as SGDLS and CDR2 as YYNGEE. This CDR3 is CASSPRVPSGYNEQFF. Here the CDR3 DNA reads TGTGCCAGCAGCCCCCGCGTGCCCTCGGGATACAATGAGCAGTTCTTC. The full variable domain, completed using reference TRBV9 and TRBJ2-1, is DSGVTQTPKHLITATGQRVTLRCSPRSGDLSVYWYQQSLDQGLQFLIQYYNGEERAKGNILERFSAQQFPDLHSELNLSSLELGDSALYFCASSPRVPSGYNEQFFGPGTRLTVL.

This clonotype was seen repeatedly, ten times or more. The chain employs TRBV5-1 and TRBJ1-4; D ambiguous. Trimming stripped 3 bases from V and 4 bases from J, with 7 bases between. There are 13 residues in the CDR3. Germline V gives CDR1 SGHRS, CDR2 YFSETQ. Written as DNA, the CDR3 is TGCGCCAGCAGCTCGGAGGGTAATGAAAAACTGTTTTTT. This encodes CASSSEGNEKLFF.

This clonotype was counted ten times or more. This chain links TRBV12-3 or TRBV12-4 with TRBJ1-1; D unresolved. There are 14 residues in the CDR3. V was shortened by 5 bases and J by 10 bases, with 20 bases between the two germline ends. The chain's CDR3 is CASSTSYREVGAFF. Written as DNA, the CDR3 is TGTGCCAGCAGTACGTCCTACCGTGAAGTAGGAGCTTTCTTT.

This clonotype occurred many times. The CDR3 is CASKRVIAKNIQYF. As DNA, the CDR3 is TGTGCCAGCAAGAGGGTTATAGCCAAAAACATTCAGTACTTC. The V call is TRBV2, the J call TRBJ2-4; D perhaps matches TRBD2 (5 bases). The CDR3 is made up of 14 amino acids. Germline values: CDR1 SNHLY, CDR2 FYNNEI. V was trimmed by 7 bases and J by 0 bases, leaving 10 bases between them.

This clonotype was detected ten times or more. V and J are TRBV12-3 or TRBV12-4 and TRBJ2-2; D call uncertain. Deletions cut 8 bases from V and 2 bases from J, with 6 bases between. The length of the CDR3 is 12 residues. CDR3 DNA sequence: TGTGCCAGCCACCGAAACACCGGGGAGCTGTTTTTT. This sequence encodes CASHRNTGELFF.

Concerning this clonotype itself: A clone one base away is much larger, so this may be a read error. The chain combines TRBV11-2 with TRBJ2-3; 7 bases are a match to TRBD1. Germline CDR1 is SGHAT and CDR2 is FQNNGV. The CDR3 consists of 14 residues. The CDR3 DNA is TGTGCCAGCAGCTCGACAGGGTGGACAGATACGCGGTATTTT. Translated, it gives CASSSTGWTDTRYF.

This clonotype was detected many times. The chain joins TRBV5-1 to TRBJ2-2; D not resolved. Trimming stripped 5 bases from V and 3 bases from J, with 14 bases between. CDR1 and CDR2 (germline): SGHRS, YFSETQ. The CDR3 is 15 amino acids. CDR3 coding DNA: TGCGCCAGCAGAGCTATAAACCAGGACACCGGGGAGCTGTTTTTT. Translating it yields CASRAINQDTGELFF.

This clonotype was observed at least ten times. This chain joins TRBV7-9 and TRBJ2-6, with 9 nucleotides matching TRBD1. This CDR3 has 17 amino acids. Germline CDR1 SEHNR, CDR2 FQNEAQ (reference sequence). V shed 7 bases and J 1 base; nucleotides not matched to a gene: 8. This CDR3 is CASTVPGQGSGANVLTF. CDR3 DNA: TGTGCCAGCACCGTCCCGGGACAGGGTTCTGGGGCCAACGTCCTGACTTTC.

There are a few counts of this clonotype. The V gene is TRBV28, the J gene TRBJ2-3, with D possibly being TRBD2 (6 bases). This CDR3 contains 16 residues. Deletions cut 1 base from V and 0 bases from J, with 11 bases between. Per the germline V gene, CDR1 is MDHEN and CDR2 is SYDVKM. In DNA, the CDR3 is TGTGCCAGCAGTTTATCCGGTGCGGGGAGCACAGATACGCAGTATTTT. Protein product: CASSLSGAGSTDTQYF.

This clonotype is medium-sized (0.01 to 0.1%) in the sample. The chain has TRBV5-5 and TRBJ2-7; D is unresolved. The CDR3 covers 14 residues. Germline V lookup: CDR1 SGHKS, CDR2 YYEKEE (reference sequence). The V and J ends lost 4 bases and 4 bases respectively, with 15 bases between them. The CDR3 DNA follows: TGTGCCAGCAGCCCCCGTCTAGGGTTATACGAGCAGTACGTC. It translates to CASSPRLGLYEQYV.

This clonotype was found many times. The rearrangement links TRBV5-1 to TRBJ1-3; TRBD1 is a possible D gene (6 bases). The CDR3 has 14 residues. Germline values: CDR1 SGHRS, CDR2 YFSETQ. Trimming shortened V by 0 bases and J by 2 bases, and 6 bases separated the two germline ends. This CDR3 is CASSLDRAGNTIYF. DNA for the CDR3: TGCGCCAGCAGCTTGGACAGGGCTGGAAACACCATATATTTT.

This clonotype was counted ten times or more. V and J are TRBV5-1 and TRBJ2-7; D may be TRBD1 or TRBD2 (5 bases each). Germline-derived CDR1 and CDR2 are SGHRS and YFSETQ. V lost 0 bases and J lost 7, with 17 bases in between. The CDR3 runs 15 residues. The DNA for the CDR3 is TGCGCCAGCAGCTTGGGTGGGGGTCCCGCTGGAGAGCAGTACTTC. Amino acid sequence: CASSLGGGPAGEQYF.

This clonotype was counted many times. This chain uses TRBV4-1 with TRBJ2-1, with D possibly being TRBD1 (5 bases). Trimming left V 3 bases short and J 1 base short, with 16 bases between. The CDR3 has 17 amino acids. The germline V gene has CDR1 MGHRA and CDR2 YSYEKL. The CDR3 nucleotides are TGCGCCAGCAGCCAGGCGGACATGGGTTTTTCCTACAATGAGCAGTTCTTC. This translates into CASSQADMGFSYNEQFF.

This clonotype was detected many times. The chain combines TRBV25-1 with TRBJ1-1; weak D call: TRBD1 (5 bases). V was trimmed by 1 base and J by 2 bases, leaving 17 bases between them. Germline CDR1 is MGHDK and CDR2 is SYGVNS. The CDR3 covers 17 residues. The CDR3 DNA is TGTGCCAGCAGTGAATCTCCATTCCGGACAAGCAACACTGAAGCTTTCTTT. Its protein is CASSESPFRTSNTEAFF.

This clonotype was observed at least ten times. The chain has TRBV20-1 and TRBJ1-5, with D possibly being TRBD1 (5 bases). Germline loops: CDR1 DFQATT, CDR2 SNEGSKA (reference sequence). The CDR3 contains 13 residues. V was pared by 4 bases and J by 5 bases, with 12 bases between. The CDR3 sequence is CSATGQRDQPQHF. The DNA of the CDR3 is TGCAGTGCTACCGGACAACGGGATCAGCCCCAGCATTTT.

This clonotype was observed many times. The chain carries TRBV6-5 and TRBJ1-1; the D gene is possibly TRBD1 (5 bases). The CDR3 covers 13 residues. Germline assignment: CDR1 MNHEY and CDR2 SVGAGI. V lost 6 bases and J lost 0, with 8 bases in between. CDR3 in DNA: TGTGCCAGCAGGAGACAGATGAACACTGAAGCTTTCTTT. This translates into CASRRQMNTEAFF.

This clonotype was seen repeatedly, ten times or more. The V gene is TRBV7-6, the J gene TRBJ2-3, with D perhaps matching TRBD2 (6 bases). Germline values: CDR1 SGHVS, CDR2 FNYEAQ. This CDR3 spans 14 amino acids. With 5 bases removed from V and 6 bases from J, the gap between germline ends came to 15 bases. The CDR3 region is CASSPRLGWDTQYF. The CDR3 region has the DNA TGTGCCAGCAGCCCGCGACTAGGTTGGGATACGCAGTATTTT.